Shown below are 24 T cell receptor beta chains from a single sample sequenced in a study of T cell changes during pregnancy in multiple sclerosis (dated by TCRdb to 2018 to 2020). Receptors were amplified or captured by the immunoSEQ multiplex PCR assay. What TCRdb holds here is the immuneACCESS table cut down to in-frame rearrangements. Part of the clones is not present; checked against another copy, under half of the missing clones reflect an unresolved V gene, and the others are unexplained. This sample comprises about 67,000 clones, 90% to 95% of them detected only once. The ten largest account for approximately 1.8% of the sample. This specimen was peripheral blood, taken in the first trimester of pregnancy. The receptors here all came from a female donor in good health, enrolled as a control in a pregnancy study.

This chain joins TRBV7-6 and TRBJ2-5; 10 bases map to TRBD2. V lost 1 base, J lost 4 bases, and 6 bases stayed unmatched. The CDR3 has 16 amino acids. The germline V gene encodes CDR1 SGHVS and CDR2 FNYEAQ. This CDR3 reads CASSLDLAGEGETQYF. The CDR3 coding sequence is TGTGCCAGCAGCTTAGACCTAGCGGGAGAAGGAGAGACCCAGTACTTC.

CDR3 amino acids: CASSDRDRAYEQYF. The DNA of the CDR3 is TGTGCCAGCAGTGACCGGGACAGAGCCTACGAGCAGTACTTC. V gene TRBV6-5 combines with J gene TRBJ2-7, with 7 nucleotides matching TRBD1. This CDR3 is built from 14 residues. Germline V lookup: CDR1 MNHEY, CDR2 SVGAGI. Trimming removed 5 bases from V and 2 bases from J; junction bases left unmatched: 6.

The V call is TRBV14, the J call TRBJ1-2; D is possibly TRBD1 (6 bases). Between the trimmed V and J ends, which lost 3 bases and 4 bases, there was a span of 15 bases. The CDR3 consists of 15 residues. Germline V gene data show CDR1 as SGHDN and CDR2 as FVKESK. In nucleotides, the CDR3 is TGTGCCAGCAGCCAGTTAACAGGGAACGTCTATGGCTACACCTTC. Amino acids: CASSQLTGNVYGYTF.

This chain connects TRBV21-1 to TRBJ2-6; the table gives TRBD1 as D, unverified against the DNA. TRBV21-1 is a pseudogene segment. This CDR3 is 18 amino acids long. Here the CDR3 reads CASSSRDRGLSGANVLTF. DNA for the CDR3: TGTGCCAGCAGCAGCCGGGACAGGGGACTCTCTGGGGCCAACGTCCTGACTTTC.

The CDR3 DNA sequence: TGCGCCAGCAGCTTGGATGGGGGCAATTCCTACGAGCAGTACTTC. Protein product: CASSLDGGNSYEQYF. The rearrangement uses TRBV5-1 and TRBJ2-7; maybe TRBD1 (6 bases). Germline V gene data show CDR1 as SGHRS and CDR2 as YFSETQ. Trimming took off 0 bases at V and 1 base at J, with 11 bases between the two ends. The CDR3 extends over 15 amino acids.

CDR3: CASSLPRGFWIEQYF. In nucleotides, the CDR3 is TGTGCCAGCAGTTTACCCAGGGGGTTCTGGATCGAGCAGTACTTC. The V and J genes are TRBV28 and TRBJ2-7; TRBD1 matches 7 bases. This CDR3 has 15 residues. The germline CDR1 and CDR2 sequences are MDHEN and SYDVKM. V lost 2 bases and J lost 6; bases outside the gene matches: 10.

This clone was detected once. V gene TRBV19 combines with J gene TRBJ1-1; tentative D call: TRBD1 (5 bases). The V end lost 7 bases, the J end lost 1 base, and 7 bases lay between the germline ends. In germline, CDR1 is LNHDA, CDR2 SQIVND (reference sequence). The CDR3 consists of 12 residues. CDR3 sequence reads: CASMGGNTEAFF. The CDR3 bases are TGTGCCAGTATGGGGGGGAACACTGAAGCTTTCTTT.

The J gene is TRBJ1-2, the V gene TRBV9; D gene uncertain. The germline V gene has CDR1 SGDLS and CDR2 YYNGEE. Trimming took off 0 bases at V and 3 bases at J, with 6 bases between the two ends. The CDR3 is 13 amino acids. Here the CDR3 DNA reads TGTGCCAGCAGCGTAGTCGCAGACTATGGCTACACCTTC. Translating it yields CASSVVADYGYTF.

The chain has TRBV30 and TRBJ2-2; TRBD2 matches at 11 bases. Per the germline V gene, CDR1 is GTSNPN and CDR2 is SVGIG (reference sequence). Unmatched junction bases numbered 4, after V lost 2 bases and J lost 5 bases. This CDR3 is built from 15 residues. The CDR3 is CAWSLAGGGTGELFF. The CDR3 region has the DNA TGTGCCTGGAGTCTAGCGGGAGGCGGTACCGGGGAGCTGTTTTTT.

The chain recombines TRBV28 with TRBJ2-7, with 9 positions matching TRBD2. Germline CDR1 MDHEN, CDR2 SYDVKM. V lost 3 bases to trimming and J lost 3 bases; unmatched junction nucleotides: 6. The CDR3 length is 15 residues. The CDR3 bases are TGTGCCAGCAGTTTTCCTAGCGGGGCACGCTACGAGCAGTACTTC. This translates into CASSFPSGARYEQYF.

This clone was seen more than once but under ten times. This sequence joins TRBV6-1 and TRBJ2-2; weak D call: TRBD1 (5 bases). The germline V gene encodes CDR1 MNHNS and CDR2 SASEGT. The CDR3 is 16 residues long. The V gene lost 2 bases and the J gene lost 7 bases, with 17 bases spanning the gap. The chain's CDR3 is CASSEKYKGSGGELFF. The CDR3 DNA reads as TGTGCCAGCAGTGAAAAATACAAGGGGTCGGGCGGGGAGCTGTTTTTT.

The chain combines TRBV21-1 with TRBJ1-5; the listed D gene, TRBD1, was not tested against the DNA. TRBV21-1 has pseudogene status. The CDR3 is 16 residues long. The CDR3 spells CASSKVGASSNQPQHF. Here the CDR3 DNA reads TGTGCCAGCAGCAAAGTGGGGGCCTCTAGCAATCAGCCCCAGCATTTT.

The V call is TRBV6-1, the J call TRBJ2-7, with 8 nucleotides matching TRBD2. Unmatched junction bases numbered 10, after V lost 7 bases and J lost 2 bases. CDR3 length: 15 residues. CDR1 and CDR2 from the germline V gene are MNHNS and SASEGT. The DNA for the CDR3 is TGTGCCAGCACGACAAATAGCGGGGAACCCTACGAGCAGTACTTC. It translates to CASTTNSGEPYEQYF.

This clone was found a few times. The genes are TRBV15 and TRBJ2-7; TRBD1 agrees at 9 bases. The CDR3 sequence is 15 residues long. Germline V lookup: CDR1 LNHNV, CDR2 YYDKDF (reference sequence). The ends lost 0 bases at V and 0 bases at J; junction bases unmatched: 0. CDR3 sequence reads: CATSRETGGSYEQYF. CDR3 DNA: TGTGCCACCAGCAGAGAGACAGGGGGCTCCTACGAGCAGTACTTC.

The chain carries TRBV9 and TRBJ2-3, with 9 bases matching TRBD2. The CDR3 contains 16 residues. Trimming took 3 bases from V and 2 from J; bases not matched to a gene: 7. Germline V gives CDR1 SGDLS, CDR2 YYNGEE. The CDR3 nucleotides read TGTGCCAGCAGCGCCCAAGGGACTAGCCCCACAGATACGCAGTATTTT. Residues: CASSAQGTSPTDTQYF.

The chain recombines TRBV19 with TRBJ2-2; possible D gene TRBD2, 6 bases. Germline V gives CDR1 LNHDA, CDR2 SQIVND (reference sequence). Between the trimmed V and J ends, which lost 6 bases and 6 bases, there was a span of 11 bases. This CDR3 spans 13 amino acids. CDR3 loop: CASRPSVAGELFF. The CDR3 DNA is TGTGCCAGTAGGCCTAGCGTGGCCGGGGAGCTGTTTTTT.

The chain combines TRBV5-1 with TRBJ2-7, with 7 bases aligning to TRBD1. The length of the CDR3 is 13 residues. Per the germline V gene, CDR1 is SGHRS and CDR2 is YFSETQ. J was trimmed by 2 bases and V by 3 bases; bases with no gene match: 2. In nucleotides, the CDR3 is TGCGCCAGCAGCTCTGACAGGGCCTACGAGCAGTACTTC. Its translation is CASSSDRAYEQYF.

The CDR3 is CASSFARDKYYGYTF. The CDR3 DNA follows: TGTGCCAGCAGTTTCGCCCGGGACAAATACTATGGCTACACCTTC. The rearrangement uses TRBV6-6 and TRBJ1-2; TRBD1 might be the D (6 bases). CDR1 is MNHNY, CDR2 SVGAGI, per germline (reference sequence). The CDR3 is 15 amino acids. The ends were cut back, 4 bases at V and 3 bases at J, with 15 bases in the middle.

CDR3 sequence (DNA): TGTGCCAGCAGCGACCGGGACAGGGAGAACGAGCAGTACTTC. Its protein product is CASSDRDRENEQYF. J is TRBJ2-7 and V is TRBV13; 9 bases align to TRBD1. The CDR3 is made up of 14 amino acids. Germline V lookup: CDR1 PRHDT, CDR2 FYEKMQ (reference sequence). Losses at the gene ends were 5 bases for V and 5 bases for J; bases not matched to a gene: 7.

The chain has TRBV4-1 and TRBJ2-7, with D possibly TRBD1 on 5 matching bases. Germline CDR1 is MGHRA and CDR2 is YSYEKL. The CDR3 totals 14 residues. Trimming cost V 1 base and J 2 bases, with 9 bases left between them. In DNA, the CDR3 is TGCGCCAGCAGCCAAGCTGCCAGGGCCTACGAGCAGTACTTC. Its translation: CASSQAARAYEQYF.

The rearrangement uses TRBV5-8 and TRBJ1-5; D remains ambiguous. The CDR3 has 14 amino acids. V dropped 4 bases and J dropped 3 bases, with 11 bases sitting between them. The germline gives CDR1 SGHTS, CDR2 YDEGEE. The CDR3 here is CASSDKTDNQPQHF. CDR3 coding DNA: TGTGCCAGCAGCGACAAAACGGACAATCAGCCCCAGCATTTT.

The rearrangement joins TRBV28 to TRBJ2-7, with 7 bases identical to TRBD1. Per germline, CDR1 MDHEN and CDR2 SYDVKM. The trim removed 8 bases at V and 0 bases at J, leaving 10 bases unmatched. This CDR3 has 15 residues. CDR3 nucleotides: TGTGCCAGCGCCGGACAGGACTTACTCTCCTACGAGCAGTACTTC. Translating gives CASAGQDLLSYEQYF.

This chain joins TRBV29-1 and TRBJ2-1; 7 positions agree with TRBD2. Germline V gene data show CDR1 as SQVTM and CDR2 as ANQGSEA. This CDR3 has 13 amino acids. V lost 4 bases and J lost 6; bases outside the gene matches: 6. The CDR3 protein is CSVGGGNSNEQFF. As DNA, the CDR3 is TGCAGCGTTGGGGGGGGTAACTCCAATGAGCAGTTCTTC.

The chain links TRBV11-2 to TRBJ2-7; D is ambiguous. This CDR3 has 11 residues. With 1 base removed from V and 5 bases from J, the gap between germline ends came to 3 bases. Looked up from germline, CDR1 is SGHAT and CDR2 is FQNNGV. CDR3 sequence reads: CASSLADEQYF. CDR3 sequence (DNA): TGTGCCAGCAGCTTAGCGGACGAGCAGTACTTC.